The next 4 T cell receptor beta chains were all read from a single sample in a study of blood T cell repertoires in COVID-19. Data came from immunoSEQ multiplex PCR; TCRdb stores just in-frame clones and leaves some out. The sample has 120,000 to 150,000 clones, under 80% seen once; the top ten hold roughly 14%. What was sequenced was peripheral blood. The receptors come from an elderly man with acute or convalescent COVID-19.

The CDR3 protein is CAISDSRTSGGGTDTQYF. CDR3 sequence (DNA): TGTGCCATCAGTGATTCCCGGACTAGCGGGGGGGGGACAGATACGCAGTATTTT. J is TRBJ2-3 and V is TRBV10-3; TRBD2 matches 15 bases. Trimming took 3 bases from V and 3 from J; bases not matched to a gene: 7. Per germline, CDR1 ENHRY and CDR2 SYGVKD. This CDR3 comprises 18 residues.

V usage is TRBV6-5 and J usage is TRBJ2-1; 8 nucleotides align to TRBD1. CDR1 is MNHEY and CDR2 is SVGAGI in the germline V gene. The CDR3 is 14 amino acids. J was trimmed by 3 bases and V by 7 bases; bases with no gene match: 5. CDR3 nucleotides: TGTGCCAGCACCCGGGACAGGAACTACAATGAGCAGTTCTTC. Protein sequence: CASTRDRNYNEQFF.

The rearrangement links TRBV5-6 to TRBJ1-3; possibly TRBD1 for D (5 bases). The CDR3 consists of 15 residues. Deletions cut 1 base from V and 3 bases from J, with 11 bases between. Germline CDR1 is SGHDT and CDR2 is YYEEEE. CDR3 coding DNA: TGTGCCAGCAGCTTGACGGCAGGGAATGGAAACACCATATATTTT. Encoded protein: CASSLTAGNGNTIYF.

This chain uses TRBV19 with TRBJ2-3; D remains ambiguous. The CDR3 spans 13 residues. The germline CDR1 and CDR2 sequences are LNHDA and SQIVND (reference sequence). V lost 2 bases to trimming and J lost 4 bases, with 7 bases between them. CDR3 sequence reads: CASSIRLADTQYF. As DNA, the CDR3 is TGTGCCAGTAGTATACGCCTAGCAGATACGCAGTATTTT.